This TCR beta chain was documented in a study of T cells after posttransplantation cyclophosphamide. Methotrexate plus calcineurin inhibitor accompanied controls' myeloablative marrow transplants; sampling was 1 year later. Germline V gene lookup returns CDR1 LNHNV and CDR2 YYDKDF (reference sequence). The CDR3 runs 14 residues. Trimming left V 5 bases short and J 6 bases short, with 16 bases between. The assay was immunoSEQ multiplex PCR, and TCRdb's table has in-frame clones only and misses some. Of about 22,000 clones listed, 89% are singletons. V and J are TRBV15 and TRBJ1-2, with unresolved D. This clonotype was sampled from a female patient aged 50-59 years who received an allogeneic stem cell transplant from an unrelated donor, was CMV-positive, and had chronic GVHD only. Part of the T cell pool may stem from the graft donor. The sample consisted of PBMCs, taken after an allogeneic stem cell transplant with a calcineurin inhibitor and methotrexate. CDR3 in DNA: TGTGCCACCAGCCCCTGGGAGAGTCGTAATGGCTACACCTTC. Translation: CATSPWESRNGYTF.